This TCR beta chain derives from a study of Ad26.COV2.S vaccination and SARS-CoV-2 variants. Whole-study findings and limits: TCR breadth and depth analyses may have underestimated total T cell responses.

Trimming at V came to 4 bases and at J to 3 bases, leaving 6 bases not matched to a gene. Germline V CDR1 and CDR2: SSHAT, FNYEAQ (reference sequence). The CDR3 length is 15 residues. Repertoires were generated with immunoSEQ multiplex PCR, while TCRdb's copy carries only in-frame clones and drops some. The profile shows about 180,000 clones, approximately 88% of them singletons. Comment on this clone: The antigen is undetermined.

V is TRBV7-7 and J is TRBJ2-7; 10 nucleotides agree with TRBD1. The specimen was peripheral blood, collected after recovery from COVID-19. The TCR sequence derives from a human donor who had recovered from COVID-19. CDR3 coding DNA: TGTGCCAGCAGCTCTAGTAGGGACAGGGGCTACGAGCAGTACTTC. Its protein product is CASSSSRDRGYEQYF.